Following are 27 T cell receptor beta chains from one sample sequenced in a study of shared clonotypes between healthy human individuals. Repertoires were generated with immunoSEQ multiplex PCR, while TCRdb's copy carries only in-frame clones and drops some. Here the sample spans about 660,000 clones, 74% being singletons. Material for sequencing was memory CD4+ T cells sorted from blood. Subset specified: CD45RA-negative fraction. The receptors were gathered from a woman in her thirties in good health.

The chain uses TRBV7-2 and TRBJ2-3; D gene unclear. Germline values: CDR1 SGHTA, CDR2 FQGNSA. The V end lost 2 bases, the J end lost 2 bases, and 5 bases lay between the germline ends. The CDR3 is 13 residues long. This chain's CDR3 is CASSLTATDTQYF. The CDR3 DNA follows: TGTGCCAGCAGCTTAACTGCCACAGATACGCAGTATTTT. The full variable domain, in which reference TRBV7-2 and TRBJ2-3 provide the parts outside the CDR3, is GAGVSQSPSNKVTEKGKDVELRCDPISGHTALYWYRQSLGQGLEFLIYFQGNSAPDKSGLPSDRFSAERTGGSVSTLTIQRTQQEDSAVYLCASSLTATDTQYFGPGTRLTVL.

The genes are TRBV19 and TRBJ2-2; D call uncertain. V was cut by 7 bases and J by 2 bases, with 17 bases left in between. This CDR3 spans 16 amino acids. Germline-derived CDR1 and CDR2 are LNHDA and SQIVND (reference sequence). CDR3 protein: CASTPSGQLNTGELFF. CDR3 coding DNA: TGTGCCAGTACTCCGTCCGGGCAGCTCAACACCGGGGAGCTGTTTTTT.

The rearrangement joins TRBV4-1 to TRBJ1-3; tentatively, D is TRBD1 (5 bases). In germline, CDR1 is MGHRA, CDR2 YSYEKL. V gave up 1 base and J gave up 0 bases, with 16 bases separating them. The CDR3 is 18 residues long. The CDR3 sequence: CASSQAPRGPSSGNTIYF. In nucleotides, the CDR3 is TGCGCCAGCAGCCAAGCCCCCCGGGGACCAAGCTCTGGAAACACCATATATTTT.

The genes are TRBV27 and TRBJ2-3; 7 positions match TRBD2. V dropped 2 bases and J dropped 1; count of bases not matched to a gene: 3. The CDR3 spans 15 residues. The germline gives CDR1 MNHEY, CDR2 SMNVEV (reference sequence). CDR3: CASSLGGDGTDTQYF. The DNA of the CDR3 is TGTGCCAGCAGTTTAGGGGGGGATGGCACAGATACGCAGTATTTT.

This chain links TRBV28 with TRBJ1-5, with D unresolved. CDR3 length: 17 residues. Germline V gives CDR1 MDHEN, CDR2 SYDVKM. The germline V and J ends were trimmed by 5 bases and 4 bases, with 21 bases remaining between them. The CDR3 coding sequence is TGTGCCAGCAGTCCGCGATCCCCCTCTCCCCGGAATCAGCCCCAGCATTTT. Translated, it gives CASSPRSPSPRNQPQHF.

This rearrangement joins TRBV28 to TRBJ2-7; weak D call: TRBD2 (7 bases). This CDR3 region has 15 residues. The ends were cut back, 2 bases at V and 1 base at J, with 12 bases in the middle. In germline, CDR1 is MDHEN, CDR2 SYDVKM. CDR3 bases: TGTGCCAGCAGTTTAATCGAGGGGGGGTCCTACGAGCAGTACTTC. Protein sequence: CASSLIEGGSYEQYF.

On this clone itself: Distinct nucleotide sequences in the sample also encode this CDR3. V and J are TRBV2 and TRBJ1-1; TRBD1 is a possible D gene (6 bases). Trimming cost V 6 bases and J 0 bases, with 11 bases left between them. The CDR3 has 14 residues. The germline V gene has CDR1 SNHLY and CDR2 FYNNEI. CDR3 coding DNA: TGTGCCAGCAGCGAACAGGGAGTGAACACTGAAGCTTTCTTT. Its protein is CASSEQGVNTEAFF.

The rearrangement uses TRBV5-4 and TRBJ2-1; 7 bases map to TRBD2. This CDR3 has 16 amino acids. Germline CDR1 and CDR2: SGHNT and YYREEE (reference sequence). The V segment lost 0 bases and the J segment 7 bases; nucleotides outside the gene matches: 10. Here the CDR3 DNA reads TGTGCCAGCAGCTTGGTTACGGGAGGACTTGGGAATGAGCAGTTCTTC. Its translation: CASSLVTGGLGNEQFF.

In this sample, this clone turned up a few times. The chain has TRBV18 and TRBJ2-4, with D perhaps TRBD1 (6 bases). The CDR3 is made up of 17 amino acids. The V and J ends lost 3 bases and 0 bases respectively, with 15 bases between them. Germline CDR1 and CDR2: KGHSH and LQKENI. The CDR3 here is CASSPSAGAGAKNIQYF. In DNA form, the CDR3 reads TGTGCCAGCTCACCTTCTGCAGGGGCAGGAGCCAAAAACATTCAGTACTTC.

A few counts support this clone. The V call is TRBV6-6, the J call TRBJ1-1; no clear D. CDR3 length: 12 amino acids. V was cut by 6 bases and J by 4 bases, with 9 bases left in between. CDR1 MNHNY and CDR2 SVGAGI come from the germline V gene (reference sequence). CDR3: CASRRIGTEAFF. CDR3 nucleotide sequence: TGTGCCAGCAGGAGGATCGGCACTGAAGCTTTCTTT.

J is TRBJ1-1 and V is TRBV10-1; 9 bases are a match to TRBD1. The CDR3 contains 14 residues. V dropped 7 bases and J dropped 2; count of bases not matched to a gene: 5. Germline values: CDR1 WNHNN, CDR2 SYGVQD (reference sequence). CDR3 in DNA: TGCGCCAGCAAAAAGGACAGGGGAAACACTGAAGCTTTCTTT. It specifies CASKKDRGNTEAFF.

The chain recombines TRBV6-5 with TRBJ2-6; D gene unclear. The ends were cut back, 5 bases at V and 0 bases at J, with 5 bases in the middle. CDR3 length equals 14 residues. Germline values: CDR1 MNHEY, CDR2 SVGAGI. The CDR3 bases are TGTGCCAGCAGTCAGAGCTCTGGGGCCAACGTCCTGACTTTC. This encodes CASSQSSGANVLTF.

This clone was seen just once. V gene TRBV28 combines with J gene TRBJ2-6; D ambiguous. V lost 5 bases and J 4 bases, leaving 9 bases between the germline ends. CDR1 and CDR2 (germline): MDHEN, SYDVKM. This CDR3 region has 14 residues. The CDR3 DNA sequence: TGTGCCAGCAGTGAAACACGGGGGGCCAACGTCCTGACTTTC. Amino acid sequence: CASSETRGANVLTF.

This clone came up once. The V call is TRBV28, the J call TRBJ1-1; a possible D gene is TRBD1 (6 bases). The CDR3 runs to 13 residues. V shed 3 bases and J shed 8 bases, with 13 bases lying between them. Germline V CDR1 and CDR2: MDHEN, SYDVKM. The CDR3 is CASSFPGGLEAFF. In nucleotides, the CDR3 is TGTGCCAGCAGTTTTCCCGGGGGCCTCGAAGCTTTCTTT.

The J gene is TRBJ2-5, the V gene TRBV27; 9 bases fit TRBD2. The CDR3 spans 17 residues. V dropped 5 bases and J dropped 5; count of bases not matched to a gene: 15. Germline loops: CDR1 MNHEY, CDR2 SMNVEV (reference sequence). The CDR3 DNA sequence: TGTGCCAGCAGTCCTTACATTAGCGGGAGTTCCCGGGAGACCCAGTACTTC. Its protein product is CASSPYISGSSRETQYF.

CDR3 loop: CASSSLASGANVLTF. The CDR3 nucleotides are TGTGCCAGCAGCAGTTTAGCCTCTGGGGCCAACGTCCTGACTTTC. The rearrangement uses TRBV6-5 and TRBJ2-6; unclear D gene. Germline CDR1 and CDR2: MNHEY and SVGAGI. Trimming cost V 6 bases and J 0 bases, with 9 bases left between them. The CDR3 is 15 residues long.

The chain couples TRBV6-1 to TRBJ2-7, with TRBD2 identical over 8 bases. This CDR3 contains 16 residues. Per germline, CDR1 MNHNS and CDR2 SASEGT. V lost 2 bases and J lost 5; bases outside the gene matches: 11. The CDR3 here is CASSERKSGSPHEQYF. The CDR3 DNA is TGTGCCAGCAGTGAAAGGAAGAGCGGGAGTCCCCACGAGCAGTACTTC.

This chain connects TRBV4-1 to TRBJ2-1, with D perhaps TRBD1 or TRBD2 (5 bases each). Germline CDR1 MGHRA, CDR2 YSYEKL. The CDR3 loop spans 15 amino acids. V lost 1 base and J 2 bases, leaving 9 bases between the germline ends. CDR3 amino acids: CASSQVWGTYNEQFF. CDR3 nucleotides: TGCGCCAGCAGCCAAGTCTGGGGGACCTACAATGAGCAGTTCTTC.

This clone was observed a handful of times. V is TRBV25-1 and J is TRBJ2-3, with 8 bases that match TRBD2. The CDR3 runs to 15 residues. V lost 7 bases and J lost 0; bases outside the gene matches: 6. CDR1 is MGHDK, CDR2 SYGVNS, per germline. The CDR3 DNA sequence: TGTGCCAGCATCGGGGGGGTCGCTAGCACAGATACGCAGTATTTT. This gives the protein CASIGGVASTDTQYF.

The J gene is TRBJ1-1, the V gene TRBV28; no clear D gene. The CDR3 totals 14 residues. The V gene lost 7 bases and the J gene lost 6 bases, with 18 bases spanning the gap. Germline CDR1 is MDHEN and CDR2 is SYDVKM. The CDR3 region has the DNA TGTGCCAGCAAGTTCGTCTCCCCAAGCGCTGAAGCTTTCTTT. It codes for CASKFVSPSAEAFF.

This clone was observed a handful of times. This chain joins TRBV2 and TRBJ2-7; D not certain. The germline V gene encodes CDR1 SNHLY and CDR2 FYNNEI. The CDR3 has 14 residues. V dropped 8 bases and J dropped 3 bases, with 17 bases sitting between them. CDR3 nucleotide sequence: TGTGCCAGCGGCCCGTGGACCAGCATCTACGAGCAGTACTTC. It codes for CASGPWTSIYEQYF.

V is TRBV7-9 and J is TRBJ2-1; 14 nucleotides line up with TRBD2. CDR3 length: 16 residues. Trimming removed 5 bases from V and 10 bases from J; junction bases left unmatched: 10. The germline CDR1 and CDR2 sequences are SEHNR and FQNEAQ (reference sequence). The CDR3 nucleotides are TGTGCCAGCAGCGGGGGACTAGCGGGAGAGGCGGAAGAGCAGTTCTTC. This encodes CASSGGLAGEAEEQFF.

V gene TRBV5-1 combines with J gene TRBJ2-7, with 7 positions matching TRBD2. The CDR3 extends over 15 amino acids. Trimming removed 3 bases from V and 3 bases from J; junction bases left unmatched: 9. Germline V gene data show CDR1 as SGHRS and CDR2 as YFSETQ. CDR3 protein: CASSSGVLANYEQYF. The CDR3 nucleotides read TGCGCCAGCAGCTCCGGGGTACTAGCGAACTACGAGCAGTACTTC.

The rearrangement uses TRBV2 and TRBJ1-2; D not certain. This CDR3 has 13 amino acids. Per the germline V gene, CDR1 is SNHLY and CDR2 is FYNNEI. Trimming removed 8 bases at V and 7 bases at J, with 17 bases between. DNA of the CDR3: TGTGCCAGCCCTGAGGGAGGGAAGTCTGGCTACACCTTC. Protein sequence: CASPEGGKSGYTF.

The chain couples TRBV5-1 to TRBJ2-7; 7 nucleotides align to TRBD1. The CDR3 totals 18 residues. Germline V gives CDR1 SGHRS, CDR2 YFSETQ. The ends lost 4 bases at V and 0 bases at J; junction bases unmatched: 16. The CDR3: CASSPQGFWDRDSYEQYF. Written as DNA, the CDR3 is TGCGCCAGCAGCCCCCAAGGGTTCTGGGACAGAGACTCCTACGAGCAGTACTTC.

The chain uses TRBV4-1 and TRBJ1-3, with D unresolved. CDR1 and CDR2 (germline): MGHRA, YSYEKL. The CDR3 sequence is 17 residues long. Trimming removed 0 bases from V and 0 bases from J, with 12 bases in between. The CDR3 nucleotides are TGCGCCAGCAGCCAAGATCTGGCGAGTAGCTCTGGAAACACCATATATTTT. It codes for CASSQDLASSSGNTIYF.

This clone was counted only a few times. CDR3 coding DNA: TGTGCCAGCAGCGCCGGTGGAGGGGGGGCGGAGACCCAGTACTTC. Translation: CASSAGGGGAETQYF. The rearrangement links TRBV11-2 to TRBJ2-5, with TRBD2 as a possible D gene (7 bases). CDR1 and CDR2 from the germline V gene are SGHAT and FQNNGV. The CDR3 loop spans 15 amino acids. V was trimmed by 5 bases and J by 5 bases, leaving 18 bases between them.